This TCR beta chain stems from a study of cytomegalovirus exposure and HLA in healthy donors. V was pared by 0 bases and J by 9 bases, with 12 bases of the junction left unmatched. Per the germline V gene, CDR1 is SGHNT and CDR2 is YENEEA. This CDR3 contains 18 residues. PCR employed 60 Vbeta and 13 Jbeta primers. Measured with immunoSEQ multiplex PCR; TCRdb has only the in-frame clones, and not every one. The sample lists 150,000 to 200,000 clones; 75% to 85% were seen once. The source of this sequence is a woman aged 45-60 years in good health and CMV-seronegative. The chain carries TRBV11-3 and TRBJ2-1; 12 bases are a match to TRBD2. Specimen: PBMCs. This CDR3 is CASSLEGLAGGRSAEQFF. CDR3 nucleotide sequence: TGTGCCAGCAGCTTAGAAGGGCTAGCGGGGGGGCGATCTGCTGAGCAGTTCTTC.